The 14 T cell receptor beta chains below all came from one sample that was sequenced in a study of blood T cell repertoires in COVID-19. Clones were read by immunoSEQ multiplex PCR, and TCRdb kept only the in-frame ones, dropping some. The table shows roughly 86,000 clones, with about 82% occurring only once. The sequenced material came from peripheral blood. Receptors originate from a man in his fifties with acute or convalescent COVID-19.

The rearrangement uses TRBV18 and TRBJ2-5, with TRBD2 matching 9 bases. This CDR3 contains 15 residues. Germline trimming cut 5 bases from V and 5 bases from J; bases unmatched to any gene: 9. From germline, CDR1 is KGHSH and CDR2 LQKENI. CDR3 loop: CASSALAGAGETQYF. The CDR3 DNA sequence: TGTGCCAGCTCAGCTTTAGCGGGAGCTGGGGAGACCCAGTACTTC.

The chain carries TRBV12-3 or TRBV12-4 and TRBJ1-1; D gene ambiguous. CDR3 length: 13 residues. Trimming took off 5 bases at V and 1 base at J, with 8 bases between the two ends. CDR3 sequence (DNA): TGTGCCAGCAGTAAAAGACAGAACACTGAAGCTTTCTTT. The encoded protein is CASSKRQNTEAFF.

The CDR3 spells CASSYSAAGVNTGELFF. The DNA for the CDR3 is TGTGCCAGCAGTTACTCCGCCGCGGGAGTTAACACCGGGGAGCTGTTTTTT. The rearrangement links TRBV6-2 or TRBV6-3 to TRBJ2-2, with TRBD2 matching over 7 bases. The CDR3 has 17 amino acids. Trimming at V came to 0 bases and at J to 2 bases, leaving 6 bases not matched to a gene. CDR1 MNHEY and CDR2 SVGEGT come from the germline V gene.

The chain recombines TRBV7-9 with TRBJ2-3; 10 bases are a match to TRBD1. The germline gives CDR1 SEHNR, CDR2 FQNEAQ (reference sequence). CDR3 length equals 16 residues. V lost 1 base to trimming and J lost 4 bases; unmatched junction nucleotides: 5. The CDR3 spells CASSLVDRGNADTQYF. In DNA form, the CDR3 reads TGTGCCAGCAGCTTAGTGGACAGGGGGAACGCAGATACGCAGTATTTT.

V is TRBV6-5 and J is TRBJ2-7, with D possibly matching TRBD1 (5 bases). CDR1 and CDR2 (germline): MNHEY, SVGAGI. V dropped 4 bases and J dropped 9 bases, with 19 bases sitting between them. CDR3 length: 14 residues. The CDR3 DNA sequence: TGTGCCAGCAGTTCCCAACCACAGGTTTATGGGCAGTACTTC. Translating it yields CASSSQPQVYGQYF.

V is TRBV28 and J is TRBJ2-5; 8 positions match TRBD1. Germline lookup yields CDR1 MDHEN and CDR2 SYDVKM. The V gene end was trimmed by 4 bases and the J gene end by 7 bases; junction bases not matched to a gene: 5. CDR3 length: 13 residues. The CDR3 DNA reads as TGTGCCAGCAGTTCCGGACAGGGAGGGACCCAGTACTTC. Translating gives CASSSGQGGTQYF.

This chain joins TRBV19 and TRBJ1-2, with 7 positions matching TRBD1. Germline trimming cut 4 bases from V and 1 base from J; bases unmatched to any gene: 12. Germline assignment: CDR1 LNHDA and CDR2 SQIVND (reference sequence). This CDR3 has 17 residues. This CDR3 is CASSTDNRQGRNYGYTF. CDR3 sequence (DNA): TGTGCCAGTAGTACAGATAACCGACAGGGCCGTAACTATGGCTACACCTTC.

The chain employs TRBV14 and TRBJ1-2, with a tentative D call TRBD1 (6 bases). Germline CDR1 SGHDN, CDR2 FVKESK. This CDR3 is built from 15 residues. Trimming took 0 bases from V and 4 from J, leaving 12 bases between them. CDR3 sequence reads: CASSQESRTAYGYTF. The CDR3, as DNA: TGTGCCAGCAGCCAAGAATCTCGGACAGCCTATGGCTACACCTTC.

V usage is TRBV5-4 and J usage is TRBJ2-5, with 15 bases fitting TRBD2. Germline V gene lookup returns CDR1 SGHNT and CDR2 YYREEE (reference sequence). V shed 4 bases and J 2 bases; nucleotides not matched to a gene: 6. The CDR3 covers 17 residues. CDR3 sequence reads: CASSQGLAGGTQETQYF. CDR3 DNA: TGTGCCAGCAGCCAGGGACTAGCGGGGGGAACACAAGAGACCCAGTACTTC.

The table lists this clone with a few counts. The rearrangement links TRBV14 to TRBJ1-2, with a tentative D call TRBD1 (6 bases). Trimming stripped 1 base from V and 6 bases from J, with 6 bases between. Germline loops: CDR1 SGHDN, CDR2 FVKESK. The CDR3 runs to 12 residues. CDR3 sequence: CASSQGGHGYTF. CDR3 nucleotide sequence: TGTGCCAGCAGCCAAGGGGGGCATGGCTACACCTTC.

This chain joins TRBV5-1 and TRBJ1-5; TRBD1 is a possible D gene (6 bases). The germline V gene has CDR1 SGHRS and CDR2 YFSETQ. Trimming removed 4 bases at V and 3 bases at J, with 11 bases between. The CDR3 length is 14 residues. This CDR3 is CASSPGQNNQPQHF. The CDR3, as DNA: TGCGCCAGCAGCCCTGGACAGAACAATCAGCCCCAGCATTTT.

The gene calls are TRBV7-2 and TRBJ2-3; the D is unclear. Deletions cut 1 base from V and 6 bases from J, with 5 bases between. Germline-derived CDR1 and CDR2 are SGHTA and FQGNSA. The length of the CDR3 is 12 residues. CDR3 sequence: CASSLGLDTQYF. The CDR3, as DNA: TGTGCCAGCAGCTTAGGGCTGGATACGCAGTATTTT.

This clone was detected a few times. The genes are TRBV5-1 and TRBJ2-5; D ambiguous. Deletions cut 4 bases from V and 2 bases from J, with 3 bases between. In germline, CDR1 is SGHRS, CDR2 YFSETQ. The CDR3 is made up of 11 amino acids. In DNA form, the CDR3 reads TGCGCCAGCAGCCAACAAGAGACCCAGTACTTC. Its translation: CASSQQETQYF.

The gene calls are TRBV5-6 and TRBJ2-5; D possibly corresponds to TRBD1 (5 bases). Germline lookup yields CDR1 SGHDT and CDR2 YYEEEE. V lost 3 bases to trimming and J lost 0 bases, with 12 bases between them. This CDR3 is 15 amino acids long. CDR3 residues: CASSWVTEYQETQYF. The CDR3 region has the DNA TGTGCCAGCAGCTGGGTGACAGAGTACCAAGAGACCCAGTACTTC.